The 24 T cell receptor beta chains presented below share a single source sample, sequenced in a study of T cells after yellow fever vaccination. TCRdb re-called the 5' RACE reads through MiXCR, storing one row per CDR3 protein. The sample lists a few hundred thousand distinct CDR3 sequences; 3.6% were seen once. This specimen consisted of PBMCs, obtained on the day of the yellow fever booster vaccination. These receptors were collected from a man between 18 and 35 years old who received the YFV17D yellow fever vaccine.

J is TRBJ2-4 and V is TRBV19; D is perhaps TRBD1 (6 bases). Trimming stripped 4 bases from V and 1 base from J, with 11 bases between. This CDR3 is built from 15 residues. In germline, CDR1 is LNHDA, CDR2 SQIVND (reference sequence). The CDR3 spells CASSTLQGAKNIQYF. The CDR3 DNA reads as TGTGCCAGTAGTACTCTCCAGGGGGCCAAAAACATTCAGTACTTC.

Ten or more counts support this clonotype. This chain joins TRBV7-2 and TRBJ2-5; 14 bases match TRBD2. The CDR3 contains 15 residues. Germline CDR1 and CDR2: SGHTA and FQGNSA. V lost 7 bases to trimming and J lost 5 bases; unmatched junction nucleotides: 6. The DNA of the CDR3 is TGTGCCAGCAAGACTAGCGGGGGGGCAGGGGAGACCCAGTACTTC. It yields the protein CASKTSGGAGETQYF. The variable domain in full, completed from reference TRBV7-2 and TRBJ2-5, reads GAGVSQSPSNKVTEKGKDVELRCDPISGHTALYWYRQSLGQGLEFLIYFQGNSAPDKSGLPSDRFSAERTGGSVSTLTIQRTQQEDSAVYLCASKTSGGAGETQYFGPGTRLLVL.

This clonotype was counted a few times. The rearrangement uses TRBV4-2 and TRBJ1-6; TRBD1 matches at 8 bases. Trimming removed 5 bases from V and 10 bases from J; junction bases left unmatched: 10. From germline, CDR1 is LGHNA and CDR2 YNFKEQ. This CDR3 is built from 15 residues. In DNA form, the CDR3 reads TGTGCCAGCAGCGAAGGACAGGGTTCGGCCTCACCCCTCCACTTT. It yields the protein CASSEGQGSASPLHF.

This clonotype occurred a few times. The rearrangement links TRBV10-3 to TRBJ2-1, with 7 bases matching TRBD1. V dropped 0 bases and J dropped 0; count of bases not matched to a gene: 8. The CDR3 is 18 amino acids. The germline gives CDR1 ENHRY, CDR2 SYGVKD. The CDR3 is CAISESRQGVSSYNEQFF. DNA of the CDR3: TGTGCCATCAGTGAGTCTCGGCAGGGGGTTTCCTCCTACAATGAGCAGTTCTTC.

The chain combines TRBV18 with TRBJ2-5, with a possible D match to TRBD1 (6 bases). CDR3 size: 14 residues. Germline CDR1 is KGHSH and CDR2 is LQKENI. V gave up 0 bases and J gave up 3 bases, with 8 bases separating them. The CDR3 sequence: CASSPPTGEETQYF. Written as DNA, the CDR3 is TGTGCCAGCTCACCACCGACAGGCGAAGAGACCCAGTACTTC.

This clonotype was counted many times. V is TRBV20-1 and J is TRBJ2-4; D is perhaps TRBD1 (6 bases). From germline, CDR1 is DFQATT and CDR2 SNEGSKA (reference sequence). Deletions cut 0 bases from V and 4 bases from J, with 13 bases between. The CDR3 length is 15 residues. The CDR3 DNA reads TGCAGTGCTAGAGAGTGGGACATTGATAAAAACATTCAGTACTTC. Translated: CSAREWDIDKNIQYF.

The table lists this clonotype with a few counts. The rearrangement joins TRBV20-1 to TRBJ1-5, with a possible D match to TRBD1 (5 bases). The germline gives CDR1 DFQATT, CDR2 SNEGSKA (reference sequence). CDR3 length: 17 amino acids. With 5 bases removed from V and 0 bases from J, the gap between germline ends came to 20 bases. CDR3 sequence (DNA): TGCAGTGCTCATACCGACGGGGGGAAGTATAGCAATCAGCCCCAGCATTTT. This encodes CSAHTDGGKYSNQPQHF.

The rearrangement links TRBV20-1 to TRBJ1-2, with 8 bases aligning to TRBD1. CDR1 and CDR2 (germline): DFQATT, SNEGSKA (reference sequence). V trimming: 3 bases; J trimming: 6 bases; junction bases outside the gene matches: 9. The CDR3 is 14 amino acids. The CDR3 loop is CSASTGGTSDGYTF. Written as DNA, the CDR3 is TGCAGTGCTAGCACAGGGGGGACGAGCGATGGCTACACCTTC.

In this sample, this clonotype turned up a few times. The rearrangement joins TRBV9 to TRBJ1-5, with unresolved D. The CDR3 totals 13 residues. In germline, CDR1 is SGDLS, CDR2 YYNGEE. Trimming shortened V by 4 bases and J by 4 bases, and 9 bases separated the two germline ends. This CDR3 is CASSPDDNQPQHF. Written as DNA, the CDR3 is TGTGCCAGCAGCCCGGACGATAATCAGCCCCAGCATTTT.

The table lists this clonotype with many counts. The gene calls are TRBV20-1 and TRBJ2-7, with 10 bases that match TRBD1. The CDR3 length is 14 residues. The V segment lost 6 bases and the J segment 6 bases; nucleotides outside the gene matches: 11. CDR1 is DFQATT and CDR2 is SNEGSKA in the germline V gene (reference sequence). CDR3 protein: CSAPVPTGGAEQYF. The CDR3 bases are TGCAGTGCACCAGTTCCGACAGGGGGCGCCGAGCAGTACTTC.

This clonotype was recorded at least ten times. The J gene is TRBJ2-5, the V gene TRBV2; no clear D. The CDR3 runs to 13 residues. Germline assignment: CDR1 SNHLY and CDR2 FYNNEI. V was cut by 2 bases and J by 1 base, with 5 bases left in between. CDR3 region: CASSEISQETQYF. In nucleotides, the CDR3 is TGTGCCAGCAGTGAAATCAGCCAAGAGACCCAGTACTTC.

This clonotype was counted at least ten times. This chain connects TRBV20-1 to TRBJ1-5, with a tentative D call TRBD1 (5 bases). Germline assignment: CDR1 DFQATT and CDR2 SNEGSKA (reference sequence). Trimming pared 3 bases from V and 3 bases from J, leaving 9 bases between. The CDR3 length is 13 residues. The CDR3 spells CSARLGPNQPQHF. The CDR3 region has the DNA TGCAGTGCTAGGTTGGGGCCCAATCAGCCCCAGCATTTT.

The CDR3: CASSLRQALSGANVLTF. The CDR3 DNA is TGTGCCAGCAGCTTACGACAGGCACTCTCTGGGGCCAACGTCCTGACTTTC. The gene calls are TRBV7-8 and TRBJ2-6, with D perhaps TRBD1 (6 bases). With 2 bases removed from V and 0 bases from J, the gap between germline ends came to 11 bases. Per germline, CDR1 SGHVS and CDR2 FQNEAQ. The CDR3 consists of 17 residues.

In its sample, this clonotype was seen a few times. In nucleotides, the CDR3 is TGTGCCAGCAGTTACTACCTCTCGCAGGCGGGGGCCAACGTCCTGACTTTC. Protein product: CASSYYLSQAGANVLTF. This chain links TRBV6-6 with TRBJ2-6; D uncertain. The CDR3 runs to 17 residues. V dropped 1 base and J dropped 4 bases, with 14 bases sitting between them. Germline lookup yields CDR1 MNHNY and CDR2 SVGAGI (reference sequence).

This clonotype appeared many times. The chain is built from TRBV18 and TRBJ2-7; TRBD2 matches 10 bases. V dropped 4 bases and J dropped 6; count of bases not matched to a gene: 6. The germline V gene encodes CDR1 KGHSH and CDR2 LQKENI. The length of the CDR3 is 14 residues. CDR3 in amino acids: CASSLLAGAGEQYV. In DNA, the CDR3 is TGTGCCAGCTCACTTCTAGCGGGGGCGGGCGAGCAGTACGTC.

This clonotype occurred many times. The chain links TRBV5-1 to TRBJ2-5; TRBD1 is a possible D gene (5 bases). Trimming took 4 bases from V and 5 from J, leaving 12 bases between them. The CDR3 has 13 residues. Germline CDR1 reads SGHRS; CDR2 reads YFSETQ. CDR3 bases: TGCGCCAGCAGCCTTATCTCAGGGGAGACCCAGTACTTC. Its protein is CASSLISGETQYF.

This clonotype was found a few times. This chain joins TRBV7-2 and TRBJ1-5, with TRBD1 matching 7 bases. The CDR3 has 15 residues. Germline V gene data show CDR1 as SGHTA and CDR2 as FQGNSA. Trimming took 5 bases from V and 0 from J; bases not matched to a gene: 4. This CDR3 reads CASSPGGNSNQPQHF. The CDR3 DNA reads TGTGCCAGCAGCCCAGGGGGGAATAGCAATCAGCCCCAGCATTTT.

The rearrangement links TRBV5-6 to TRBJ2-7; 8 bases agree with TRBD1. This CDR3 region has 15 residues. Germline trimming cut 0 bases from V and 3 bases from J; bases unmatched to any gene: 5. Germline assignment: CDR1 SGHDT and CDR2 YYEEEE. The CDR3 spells CASSLGAQGVYEQYV. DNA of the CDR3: TGTGCCAGCAGCTTGGGAGCACAGGGGGTCTACGAGCAGTACGTC.

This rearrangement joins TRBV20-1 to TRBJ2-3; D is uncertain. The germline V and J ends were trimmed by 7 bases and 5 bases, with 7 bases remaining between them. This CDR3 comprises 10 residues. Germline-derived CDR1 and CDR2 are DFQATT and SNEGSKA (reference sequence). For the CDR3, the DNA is TGCAGTGGGTCGGGAGATACGCAGTATTTT. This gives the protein CSGSGDTQYF.

CDR3 sequence: CASSLLGQGQPQHF. The CDR3 coding sequence is TGCGCCAGCAGCTTGCTCGGGCAGGGGCAGCCCCAGCATTTT. This chain connects TRBV5-1 to TRBJ1-5; D possibly corresponds to TRBD1 (6 bases). The germline V gene has CDR1 SGHRS and CDR2 YFSETQ. The CDR3 is 14 residues long. V lost 1 base and J lost 7, with 12 bases in between.

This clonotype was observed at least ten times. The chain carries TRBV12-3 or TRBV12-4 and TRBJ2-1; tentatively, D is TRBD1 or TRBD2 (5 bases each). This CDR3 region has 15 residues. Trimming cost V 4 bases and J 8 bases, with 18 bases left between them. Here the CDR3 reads CASSSDPGTFDEQFF. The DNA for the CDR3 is TGTGCCAGCAGTTCCGACCCCGGGACGTTCGATGAGCAGTTCTTC.

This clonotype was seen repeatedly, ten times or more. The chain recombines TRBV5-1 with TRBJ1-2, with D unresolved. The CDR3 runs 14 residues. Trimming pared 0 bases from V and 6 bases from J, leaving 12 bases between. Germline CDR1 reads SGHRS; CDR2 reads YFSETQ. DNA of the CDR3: TGCGCCAGCAGCTTGGAGGCTGGGTTCCATGGCTACACCTTC. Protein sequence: CASSLEAGFHGYTF.

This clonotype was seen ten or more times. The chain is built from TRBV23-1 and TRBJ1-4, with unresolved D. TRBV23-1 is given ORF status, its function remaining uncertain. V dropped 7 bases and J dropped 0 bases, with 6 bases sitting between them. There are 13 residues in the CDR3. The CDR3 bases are TGCGCCAGCACAGTTGCAACTAATGAAAAACTGTTTTTT. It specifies CASTVATNEKLFF.

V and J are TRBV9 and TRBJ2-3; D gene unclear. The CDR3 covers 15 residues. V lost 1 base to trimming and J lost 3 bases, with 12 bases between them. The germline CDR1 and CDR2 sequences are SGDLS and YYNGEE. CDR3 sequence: CASSVSDLSTDTQYF. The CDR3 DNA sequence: TGTGCCAGCAGCGTATCGGACCTGAGTACAGATACGCAGTATTTT.